This entry lists 30 T cell receptor beta chains sequenced from one sample in a study of T cells in narcolepsy. TCRdb keeps only in-frame clones here, not all; method: immunoSEQ multiplex PCR. The sample includes some 37,000 clones, approximately 85% of them seen just once. The sequencing sample was made of CD45RA- memory CD4+ T cells from PBMCs. The receptors were gathered from a human donor with narcolepsy.

This clone was seen a handful of times. The genes are TRBV11-2 and TRBJ2-5, with D uncertain. V was clipped by 4 bases and J by 5 bases, with 8 bases between them. CDR1 is SGHAT, CDR2 FQNNGV, per germline. This CDR3 is 12 amino acids long. The CDR3 is CASSSESETQYF. The CDR3 DNA sequence: TGTGCCAGCAGCTCAGAGTCGGAGACCCAGTACTTC.

The chain has TRBV9 and TRBJ1-6; tentative D call: TRBD1 (5 bases). V dropped 0 bases and J dropped 6 bases, with 10 bases sitting between them. This CDR3 is 15 amino acids long. Germline-derived CDR1 and CDR2 are SGDLS and YYNGEE. This CDR3 is CASSVGPDSNSPLHF. The CDR3 DNA sequence: TGTGCCAGCAGCGTAGGCCCCGACAGTAATTCACCCCTCCACTTT.

CDR3 bases: TGTGCCAGCAGCCCGACAGGTGTTTGGGGCTACACCTTC. It codes for CASSPTGVWGYTF. This rearrangement joins TRBV11-2 to TRBJ1-2; D possibly corresponds to TRBD1 (6 bases). The V end lost 5 bases, the J end lost 8 bases, and 15 bases lay between the germline ends. The germline V gene encodes CDR1 SGHAT and CDR2 FQNNGV. The CDR3 sequence is 13 residues long.

V usage is TRBV18 and J usage is TRBJ1-5, with TRBD1 matching over 11 bases. This CDR3 comprises 16 residues. The J segment lost 4 bases and the V segment lost 6 bases, leaving 8 bases of the junction unmatched. Per germline, CDR1 KGHSH and CDR2 LQKENI. The CDR3 bases are TGTGCCAGCTCTCGCTCAGGGACAGGGGGGAATCAGCCCCAGCATTTT. Translating gives CASSRSGTGGNQPQHF. The full variable domain, in which reference TRBV18 and TRBJ1-5 provide the parts outside the CDR3, is NAGVMQNPRHLVRRRGQEARLRCSPMKGHSHVYWYRQLPEEGLKFMVYLQKENIIDESGMPKERFSAEFPKEGPSILRIQQVVRGDSAAYFCASSRSGTGGNQPQHFGDGTRLSIL.

The gene calls are TRBV6-1 and TRBJ1-2, with D maybe TRBD1 (5 bases). There are 14 residues in the CDR3. Between the trimmed V and J ends, which lost 7 bases and 1 base, there was a span of 13 bases. The germline V gene encodes CDR1 MNHNS and CDR2 SASEGT. CDR3 coding DNA: TGTGCCAGCATGTGGGGGGAGGGTAACTATGGCTACACCTTC. It codes for CASMWGEGNYGYTF.

Of note for this clone: This sample also contains other DNA sequences that code for the same CDR3. This chain links TRBV4-3 with TRBJ2-5; 10 bases fit TRBD1. The CDR3 has 15 residues. With V trimmed by 4 bases and J by 5 bases, 7 bases remained unmatched. Germline V gives CDR1 LGHNA, CDR2 YSLEER. This CDR3 is CASSRQGARWETQYF. The CDR3 nucleotides read TGCGCCAGCAGCCGACAGGGGGCGCGATGGGAGACCCAGTACTTC.

The chain combines TRBV6-5 with TRBJ2-5; D unresolved. This CDR3 is 13 amino acids long. The V gene lost 4 bases and the J gene lost 1 base, with 7 bases spanning the gap. Germline CDR1 and CDR2: MNHEY and SVGAGI. CDR3 nucleotide sequence: TGTGCCAGCAGTTCATGGGCCCAAGAGACCCAGTACTTC. Its translation is CASSSWAQETQYF.

The chain links TRBV6-4 to TRBJ2-3; weak D call: TRBD2 (5 bases). V gave up 6 bases and J gave up 0 bases, with 10 bases separating them. This CDR3 spans 14 amino acids. CDR1 is MRHNA and CDR2 is SNTAGT in the germline V gene. CDR3 sequence: CASSRRGSTDTQYF. The CDR3 DNA sequence: TGTGCCAGCAGCCGTCGGGGTAGCACAGATACGCAGTATTTT.

The CDR3 is CASSPPGSTSYEQYF. CDR3 bases: TGTGCCAGCTCACCACCAGGCAGTACTTCCTACGAGCAGTACTTC. The J gene is TRBJ2-7, the V gene TRBV18; no firm D call. Trimming stripped 0 bases from V and 1 base from J, with 10 bases between. CDR1 is KGHSH and CDR2 is LQKENI in the germline V gene. This CDR3 region has 15 residues.

The CDR3 DNA sequence: TGCGCCAGCAGTGAGTCGAAGGGCCGAGGTCAATCCTACGAGCAGTACTTC. This sequence encodes CASSESKGRGQSYEQYF. This chain uses TRBV10-1 with TRBJ2-7; the D is unclear. V gave up 0 bases and J gave up 1 base, with 16 bases separating them. Germline loops: CDR1 WNHNN, CDR2 SYGVQD (reference sequence). The CDR3 covers 17 residues.

This chain uses TRBV7-2 with TRBJ1-1; D is ambiguous. The CDR3 runs 12 residues. V gave up 3 bases and J gave up 0 bases, with 2 bases separating them. Germline V gene data show CDR1 as SGHTA and CDR2 as FQGNSA. The DNA of the CDR3 is TGTGCCAGCAGCTTGCTGAACACTGAAGCTTTCTTT. Its translation: CASSLLNTEAFF.

This clone was counted a few times. This chain uses TRBV15 with TRBJ1-4; TRBD1 matches at 8 bases. Germline trimming cut 5 bases from V and 8 bases from J; bases unmatched to any gene: 13. From germline, CDR1 is LNHNV and CDR2 YYDKDF (reference sequence). This CDR3 is 16 amino acids long. The CDR3 DNA is TGTGCCACCAGCCGACTACAGGGGGTTAAGCGGGAAAAACTGTTTTTT. Translating gives CATSRLQGVKREKLFF.

As regards this clone: The same CDR3 arises from other DNA sequences in this sample as well. The chain has TRBV5-1 and TRBJ2-1; 8 bases are a match to TRBD1. The CDR3 consists of 15 residues. The germline CDR1 and CDR2 sequences are SGHRS and YFSETQ. V shed 4 bases, J shed 0 bases, and the junction held 3 bases outside the gene matches. The CDR3 nucleotides read TGCGCCAGCAGCCCCACAGGGGGCTCCTACAATGAGCAGTTCTTC. Its protein product is CASSPTGGSYNEQFF.

This clone was counted only a few times. CDR3 loop: CASSFPSGEQYF. The DNA of the CDR3 is TGTGCCAGCAGCTTCCCCTCGGGCGAGCAGTACTTC. The chain joins TRBV5-6 to TRBJ2-7, with no clear D. This CDR3 comprises 12 residues. The germline gives CDR1 SGHDT, CDR2 YYEEEE. Trimming stripped 2 bases from V and 6 bases from J, with 9 bases between.

The chain couples TRBV5-4 to TRBJ2-4, with 8 bases fitting TRBD1. Germline V gene sequence: CDR1 SGHNT, CDR2 YYREEE (reference sequence). Trimming at V came to 5 bases and at J to 6 bases, leaving 7 bases not matched to a gene. The CDR3 sequence is 14 residues long. The CDR3 sequence is CASREGQVTNIQYF. The CDR3 DNA sequence: TGTGCCAGCAGGGAGGGACAGGTCACAAACATTCAGTACTTC.

This clone was observed a handful of times. For the CDR3, the DNA is TGTGCCAGCTCGAGGACAGGGGACATGGAGAGTGAAAAACTGTTTTTT. This gives the protein CASSRTGDMESEKLFF. The chain recombines TRBV6-6 with TRBJ1-4, with 9 positions matching TRBD1. Trimming took 8 bases from V and 7 from J; bases not matched to a gene: 14. CDR1 and CDR2 (germline): MNHNY, SVGAGI (reference sequence). The CDR3 contains 16 residues.

The rearrangement links TRBV14 to TRBJ2-7, with 9 bases identical to TRBD1. Germline assignment: CDR1 SGHDN and CDR2 FVKESK. The V gene end was trimmed by 4 bases and the J gene end by 0 bases; junction bases not matched to a gene: 4. The CDR3 contains 15 residues. The CDR3 bases are TGTGCCAGCAGCCTACCGGGACAGGGCTCCTACGAGCAGTACTTC. Translating it yields CASSLPGQGSYEQYF.

The chain recombines TRBV19 with TRBJ2-5; a weak D match, TRBD2 (7 bases). Trimming removed 6 bases at V and 5 bases at J, with 16 bases between. The germline V gene encodes CDR1 LNHDA and CDR2 SQIVND (reference sequence). CDR3 length: 14 amino acids. The CDR3 spells CASRTTGGLETQYF. CDR3 nucleotide sequence: TGTGCCAGTAGGACTACGGGGGGCTTGGAGACCCAGTACTTC. The full variable domain, in which reference TRBV19 and TRBJ2-5 provide the parts outside the CDR3, is DGGITQSPKYLFRKEGQNVTLSCEQNLNHDAMYWYRQDPGQGLRLIYYSQIVNDFQKGDIAEGYSVSREKKESFPLTVTSAQKNPTAFYLCASRTTGGLETQYFGPGTRLLVL.

V usage is TRBV2 and J usage is TRBJ1-1; perhaps TRBD1 as D (5 bases). CDR3 length: 13 residues. V was clipped by 4 bases and J by 7 bases, with 13 bases between them. Germline assignment: CDR1 SNHLY and CDR2 FYNNEI. CDR3: CASSAWGGIEAFF. CDR3 nucleotides: TGTGCCAGCAGTGCTTGGGGGGGGATTGAAGCTTTCTTT.

The rearrangement links TRBV19 to TRBJ2-5, with 8 bases fitting TRBD2. CDR3 size: 14 residues. Trimming took 5 bases from V and 4 from J; bases not matched to a gene: 6. Germline V lookup: CDR1 LNHDA, CDR2 SQIVND (reference sequence). The CDR3 region is CASSPGLGRETQYF. As DNA, the CDR3 is TGTGCCAGTAGTCCGGGACTAGGGCGAGAGACCCAGTACTTC.

The table lists this clone with a few counts. V is TRBV29-1 and J is TRBJ2-5; TRBD2 matches 11 bases. The CDR3 runs to 14 residues. J was trimmed by 5 bases and V by 5 bases; bases with no gene match: 7. Germline CDR1 reads SQVTM; CDR2 reads ANQGSEA. The CDR3 region is CSVSDRLAGETQYF. CDR3 nucleotides: TGCAGCGTTTCGGACAGACTAGCGGGGGAGACCCAGTACTTC.

The V and J genes are TRBV5-1 and TRBJ2-1; 8 bases line up with TRBD2. The germline V gene encodes CDR1 SGHRS and CDR2 YFSETQ. V gave up 1 base and J gave up 2 bases; unmatched junction bases: 5. The CDR3 has 16 residues. CDR3 in amino acids: CASSLTAGGTYNEQFF. In DNA, the CDR3 is TGCGCCAGCAGCTTGACTGCGGGGGGTACCTACAATGAGCAGTTCTTC.

A word on this clone: The sample holds other DNA sequences that translate to the same CDR3. The rearrangement uses TRBV5-1 and TRBJ2-3; D tentatively reads TRBD1 or TRBD2 (5 bases each). CDR1 and CDR2 (germline): SGHRS, YFSETQ. The length of the CDR3 is 14 residues. V lost 2 bases, J lost 0 bases, and 7 bases lay in between. The CDR3 nucleotides read TGCGCCAGCAGCTTAGGGACGAGCACAGATACGCAGTATTTT. It translates to CASSLGTSTDTQYF.

The chain has TRBV7-2 and TRBJ2-3; maybe TRBD1 (6 bases). The CDR3 extends over 13 amino acids. V was cut by 5 bases and J by 4 bases, with 10 bases left in between. Per germline, CDR1 SGHTA and CDR2 FQGNSA. CDR3 amino acids: CASSPYRADTQYF. CDR3 sequence (DNA): TGTGCCAGCAGCCCTTACAGGGCAGATACGCAGTATTTT.

This clone turned up a few times. V is TRBV21-1 and J is TRBJ1-2. TRBV21-1 is marked as a pseudogene. This CDR3 contains 14 residues. This CDR3 is CASSKAVGQYGYTF. As DNA, the CDR3 is TGTGCCAGCAGCAAAGCGGTAGGGCAATATGGCTACACCTTC.

The V call is TRBV7-9, the J call TRBJ1-5; 9 nucleotides align to TRBD1. This CDR3 region has 14 residues. The trim removed 5 bases at V and 7 bases at J, leaving 6 bases unmatched. Germline V gene data show CDR1 as SEHNR and CDR2 as FQNEAQ (reference sequence). The CDR3 spells CASSADRGDQPQHF. CDR3 in DNA: TGTGCCAGCAGCGCCGACAGGGGGGACCAGCCCCAGCATTTT.

This sequence joins TRBV6-5 and TRBJ1-1, with D tentatively TRBD1 (6 bases). With 6 bases removed from V and 0 bases from J, the gap between germline ends came to 11 bases. The germline CDR1 and CDR2 sequences are MNHEY and SVGAGI. CDR3 length: 14 residues. The CDR3 loop reads CASRANRVNTEAFF. Written as DNA, the CDR3 is TGTGCCAGCAGGGCTAACAGGGTGAACACTGAAGCTTTCTTT.

The chain joins TRBV19 to TRBJ2-2, with unresolved D. The germline V gene encodes CDR1 LNHDA and CDR2 SQIVND (reference sequence). Trimming pared 3 bases from V and 0 bases from J, leaving 5 bases between. The CDR3 is 14 amino acids. The chain's CDR3 is CASSIRANTGELFF. The CDR3 nucleotides read TGTGCCAGTAGTATCCGGGCGAACACCGGGGAGCTGTTTTTT.

The chain recombines TRBV29-1 with TRBJ2-7, with D tentatively TRBD2 (6 bases). This CDR3 comprises 11 residues. Trimming cost V 7 bases and J 6 bases, with 13 bases left between them. Germline CDR1 and CDR2: SQVTM and ANQGSEA. In DNA form, the CDR3 reads TGCAGCGCCGCGGAGGGGCGCGAGCAGTACTTC. Protein sequence: CSAAEGREQYF.

The CDR3 DNA reads as TGTGCCAGTAGTATGGGTAGACAGCTCTATGGCTACACCTTC. Translating it yields CASSMGRQLYGYTF. The rearrangement uses TRBV19 and TRBJ1-2; D possibly corresponds to TRBD1 (5 bases). Trimming took off 3 bases at V and 4 bases at J, with 12 bases between the two ends. The CDR3 has 14 amino acids. Germline V gene data show CDR1 as LNHDA and CDR2 as SQIVND (reference sequence).